This T cell receptor beta chain was identified during a study of T cells of healthy individuals. TCRdb called the 5' RACE reads again in MiXCR, with one record for every CDR3 protein. The data contain some 100,000 distinct CDR3 sequences, about 16% of them singletons. Germline CDR1 and CDR2: SGHAT and FQNNGV. The ends were cut back, 0 bases at V and 7 bases at J, with 6 bases in the middle. The CDR3 spans 12 residues. V is TRBV11-2 and J is TRBJ1-1, with a weak D call TRBD1 (6 bases). The TCR comes from a human donor in good health. The CDR3 loop reads CASSLEGGEAFF. In nucleotides, the CDR3 is TGTGCCAGCAGCTTAGAAGGGGGTGAAGCTTTCTTT.